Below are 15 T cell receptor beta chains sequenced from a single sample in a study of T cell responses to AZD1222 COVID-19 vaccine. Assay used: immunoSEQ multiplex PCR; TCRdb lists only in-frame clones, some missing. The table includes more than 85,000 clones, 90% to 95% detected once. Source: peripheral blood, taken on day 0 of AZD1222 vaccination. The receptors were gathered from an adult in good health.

The CDR3 region has the DNA TGCAGCGTTGACCAGCTGAGCGCACGACCGGAGCAGTTCTTC. Translation gives CSVDQLSARPEQFF. The V call is TRBV29-1, the J call TRBJ2-1; D uncertain. Trimming took 3 bases from V and 10 from J, leaving 19 bases between them. The length of the CDR3 is 14 residues. Germline values: CDR1 SQVTM, CDR2 ANQGSEA.

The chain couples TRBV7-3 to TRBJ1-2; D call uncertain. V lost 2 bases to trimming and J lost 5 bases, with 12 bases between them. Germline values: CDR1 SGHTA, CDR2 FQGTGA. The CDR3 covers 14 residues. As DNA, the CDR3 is TGTGCCAGCAGCTTAGAGTACAGTCAATATGGCTACACCTTC. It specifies CASSLEYSQYGYTF.

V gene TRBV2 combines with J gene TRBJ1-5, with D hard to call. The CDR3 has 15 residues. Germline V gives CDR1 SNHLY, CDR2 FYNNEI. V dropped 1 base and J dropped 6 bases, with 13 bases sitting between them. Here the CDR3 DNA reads TGTGCCAGCAGTGAAGAATCTGGAGGGTCTCAGCCCCAGCATTTT. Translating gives CASSEESGGSQPQHF.

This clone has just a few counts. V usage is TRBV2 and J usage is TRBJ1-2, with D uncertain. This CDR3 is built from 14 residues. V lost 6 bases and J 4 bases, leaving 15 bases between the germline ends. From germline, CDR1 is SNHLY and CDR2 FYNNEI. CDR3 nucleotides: TGTGCCAGCAGCCCGTTAGGCCCCGCCTATGGCTACACCTTC. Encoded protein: CASSPLGPAYGYTF. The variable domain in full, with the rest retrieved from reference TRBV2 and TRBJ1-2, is EPEVTQTPSHQVTQMGQEVILRCVPISNHLYFYWYRQILGQKVEFLVSFYNNEISEKSEIFDDQFSVERPDGSNFTLKIRSTKLEDSAMYFCASSPLGPAYGYTFGSGTRLTVV.

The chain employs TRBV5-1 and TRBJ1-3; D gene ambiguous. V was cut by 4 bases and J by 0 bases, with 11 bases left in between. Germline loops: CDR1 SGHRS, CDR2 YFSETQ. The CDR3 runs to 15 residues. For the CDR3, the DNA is TGCGCCAGCAGCCCTGTGGCTAGCTCTGGAAACACCATATATTTT. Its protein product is CASSPVASSGNTIYF. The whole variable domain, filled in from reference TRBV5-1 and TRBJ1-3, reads KAGVTQTPRYLIKTRGQQVTLSCSPISGHRSVSWYQQTPGQGLQFLFEYFSETQRNKGNFPGRFSGRQFSNSRSEMNVSTLELGDSALYLCASSPVASSGNTIYFGEGSWLTVV.

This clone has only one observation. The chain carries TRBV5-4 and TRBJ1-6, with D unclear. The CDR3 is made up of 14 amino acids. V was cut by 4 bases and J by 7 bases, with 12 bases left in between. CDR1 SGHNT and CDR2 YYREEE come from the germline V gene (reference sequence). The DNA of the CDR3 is TGTGCCAGCAGCCTAGGGCTGGAGAATTCACCCCTCCACTTT. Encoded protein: CASSLGLENSPLHF.

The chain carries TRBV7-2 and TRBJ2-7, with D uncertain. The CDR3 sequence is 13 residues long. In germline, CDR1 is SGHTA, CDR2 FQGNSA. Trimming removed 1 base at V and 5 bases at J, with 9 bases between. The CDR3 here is CASSLVPSNEQYF. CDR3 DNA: TGTGCCAGCAGCTTAGTTCCCAGCAACGAGCAGTACTTC. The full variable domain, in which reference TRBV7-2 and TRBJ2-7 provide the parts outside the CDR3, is GAGVSQSPSNKVTEKGKDVELRCDPISGHTALYWYRQSLGQGLEFLIYFQGNSAPDKSGLPSDRFSAERTGGSVSTLTIQRTQQEDSAVYLCASSLVPSNEQYFGPGTRLTVT.

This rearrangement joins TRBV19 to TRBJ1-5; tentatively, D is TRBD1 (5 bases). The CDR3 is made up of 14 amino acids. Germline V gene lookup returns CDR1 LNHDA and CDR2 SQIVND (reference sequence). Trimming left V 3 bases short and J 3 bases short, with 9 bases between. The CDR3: CASSIIQDNQPQHF. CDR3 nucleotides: TGTGCCAGTAGTATCATACAGGACAATCAGCCCCAGCATTTT.

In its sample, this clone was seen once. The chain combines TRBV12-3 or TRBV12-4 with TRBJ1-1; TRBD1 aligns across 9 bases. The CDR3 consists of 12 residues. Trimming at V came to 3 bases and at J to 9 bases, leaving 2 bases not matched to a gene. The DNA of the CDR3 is TGTGCCAGCAGTTTGGACAGGGGACAAGCTTTCTTT. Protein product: CASSLDRGQAFF.

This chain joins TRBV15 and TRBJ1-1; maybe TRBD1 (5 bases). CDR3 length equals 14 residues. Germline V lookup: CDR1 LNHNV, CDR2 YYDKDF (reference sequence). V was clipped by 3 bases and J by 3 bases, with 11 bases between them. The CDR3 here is CATSSPGGYTEAFF. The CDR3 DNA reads TGTGCCACCAGCAGCCCGGGGGGTTACACTGAAGCTTTCTTT. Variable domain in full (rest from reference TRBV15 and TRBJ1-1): DAMVIQNPRYQVTQFGKPVTLSCSQTLNHNVMYWYQQKSSQAPKLLFHYYDKDFNNEADTPDNFQSRRPNTSFCFLDIRSPGLGDTAMYLCATSSPGGYTEAFFGQGTRLTVV.

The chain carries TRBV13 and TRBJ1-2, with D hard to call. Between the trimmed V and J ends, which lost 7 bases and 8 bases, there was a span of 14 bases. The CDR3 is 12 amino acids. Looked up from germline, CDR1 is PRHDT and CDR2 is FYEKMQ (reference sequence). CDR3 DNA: TGTGCCAGCAACGTTGGTGGAGCGGGCTACACCTTC. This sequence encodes CASNVGGAGYTF. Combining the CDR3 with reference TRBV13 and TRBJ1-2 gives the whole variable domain AAGVIQSPRHLIKEKRETATLKCYPIPRHDTVYWYQQGPGQDPQFLISFYEKMQSDKGSIPDRFSAQQFSDYHSELNMSSLELGDSALYFCASNVGGAGYTFGSGTRLTVV.

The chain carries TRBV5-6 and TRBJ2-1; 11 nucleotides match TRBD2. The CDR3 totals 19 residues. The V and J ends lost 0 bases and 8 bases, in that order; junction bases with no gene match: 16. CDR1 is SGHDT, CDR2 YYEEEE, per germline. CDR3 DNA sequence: TGTGCCAGCAGCTTGGGTGGTAGCGGGGGGGCCGAACCCCTCTATGAGCAGTTCTTC. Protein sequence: CASSLGGSGGAEPLYEQFF.

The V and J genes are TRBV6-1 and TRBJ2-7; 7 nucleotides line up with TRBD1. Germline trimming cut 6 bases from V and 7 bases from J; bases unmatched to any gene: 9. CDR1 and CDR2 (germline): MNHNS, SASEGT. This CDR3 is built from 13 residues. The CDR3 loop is CASSRGQPLEQYF. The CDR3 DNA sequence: TGTGCCAGCAGCCGGGGACAGCCCCTAGAGCAGTACTTC.

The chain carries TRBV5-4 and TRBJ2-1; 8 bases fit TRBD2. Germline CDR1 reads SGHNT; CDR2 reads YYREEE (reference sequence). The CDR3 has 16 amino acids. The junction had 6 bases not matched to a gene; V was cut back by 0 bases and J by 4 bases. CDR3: CASSLGGSGKYNEQFF. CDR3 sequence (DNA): TGTGCCAGCAGCTTGGGGGGTAGCGGGAAGTACAATGAGCAGTTCTTC.

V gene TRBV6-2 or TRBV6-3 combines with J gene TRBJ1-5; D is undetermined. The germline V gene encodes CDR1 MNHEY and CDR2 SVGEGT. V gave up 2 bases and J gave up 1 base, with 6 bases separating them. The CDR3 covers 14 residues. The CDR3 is CASSYLSSNQPQHF. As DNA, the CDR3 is TGTGCCAGCAGTTACCTATCAAGCAATCAGCCCCAGCATTTT.